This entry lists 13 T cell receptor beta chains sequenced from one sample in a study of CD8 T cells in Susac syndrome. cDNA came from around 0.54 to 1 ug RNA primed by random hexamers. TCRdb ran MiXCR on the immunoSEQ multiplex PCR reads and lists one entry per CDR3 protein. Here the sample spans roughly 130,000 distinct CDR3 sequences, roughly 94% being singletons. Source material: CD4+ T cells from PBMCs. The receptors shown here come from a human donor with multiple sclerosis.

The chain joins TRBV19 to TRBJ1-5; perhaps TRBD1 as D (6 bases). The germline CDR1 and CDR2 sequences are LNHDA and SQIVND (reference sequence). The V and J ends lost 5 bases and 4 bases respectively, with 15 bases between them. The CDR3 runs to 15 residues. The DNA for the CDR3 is TGTGCCAGTAGTGCAGGCGGGACACTTAATCAGCCCCAGCATTTT. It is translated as CASSAGGTLNQPQHF.

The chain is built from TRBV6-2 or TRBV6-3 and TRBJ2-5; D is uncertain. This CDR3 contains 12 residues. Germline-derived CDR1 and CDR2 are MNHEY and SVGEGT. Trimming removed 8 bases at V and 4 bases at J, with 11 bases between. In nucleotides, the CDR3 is TGTGCCAGCGGCCCGACGGTAGAGACCCAGTACTTC. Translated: CASGPTVETQYF.

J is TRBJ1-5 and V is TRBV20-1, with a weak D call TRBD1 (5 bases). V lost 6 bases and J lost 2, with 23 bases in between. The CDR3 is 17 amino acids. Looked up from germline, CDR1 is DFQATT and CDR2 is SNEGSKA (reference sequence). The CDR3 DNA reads TGCAGTGCCGATCCCCCCCAGGGAGGTAGGGGCAATCAGCCCCAGCATTTT. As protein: CSADPPQGGRGNQPQHF.

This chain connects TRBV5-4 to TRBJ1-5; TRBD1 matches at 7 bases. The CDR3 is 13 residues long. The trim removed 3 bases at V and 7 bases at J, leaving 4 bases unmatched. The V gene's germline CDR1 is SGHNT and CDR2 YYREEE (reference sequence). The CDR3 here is CASSSDRDQPQHF. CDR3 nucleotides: TGTGCCAGCAGCTCAGACAGGGACCAGCCCCAGCATTTT.

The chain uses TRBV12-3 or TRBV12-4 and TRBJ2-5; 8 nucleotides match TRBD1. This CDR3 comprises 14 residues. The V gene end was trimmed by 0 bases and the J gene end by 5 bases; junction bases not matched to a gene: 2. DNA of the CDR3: TGTGCCAGCAGTTTAGCGACAGGGGCGGAGACCCAGTACTTC. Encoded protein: CASSLATGAETQYF.

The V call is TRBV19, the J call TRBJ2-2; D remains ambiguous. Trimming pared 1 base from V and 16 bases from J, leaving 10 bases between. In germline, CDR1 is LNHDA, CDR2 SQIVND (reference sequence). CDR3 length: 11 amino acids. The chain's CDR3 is CASSIAALPFF. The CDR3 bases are TGTGCCAGTAGTATAGCTGCACTGCCGTTTTTT.

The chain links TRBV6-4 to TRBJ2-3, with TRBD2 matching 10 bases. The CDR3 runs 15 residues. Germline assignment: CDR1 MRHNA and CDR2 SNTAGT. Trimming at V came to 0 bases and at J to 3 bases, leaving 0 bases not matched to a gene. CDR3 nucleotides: TGTGCCAGCAGTGACTCTAGCGGGGGGACAGATACGCAGTATTTT. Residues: CASSDSSGGTDTQYF.

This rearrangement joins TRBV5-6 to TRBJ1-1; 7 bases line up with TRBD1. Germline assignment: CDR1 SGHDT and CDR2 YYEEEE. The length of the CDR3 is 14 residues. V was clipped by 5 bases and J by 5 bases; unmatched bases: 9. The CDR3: CASSYRGMRTEAFF. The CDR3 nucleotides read TGTGCCAGCAGTTACAGGGGAATGAGGACTGAAGCTTTCTTT.

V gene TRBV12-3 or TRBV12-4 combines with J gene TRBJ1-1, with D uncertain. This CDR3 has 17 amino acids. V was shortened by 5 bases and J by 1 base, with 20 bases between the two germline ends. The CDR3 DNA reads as TGTGCCAGCAGTCCGCCGAGCGGATCCCCAAAGAACACTGAAGCTTTCTTT. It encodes CASSPPSGSPKNTEAFF.

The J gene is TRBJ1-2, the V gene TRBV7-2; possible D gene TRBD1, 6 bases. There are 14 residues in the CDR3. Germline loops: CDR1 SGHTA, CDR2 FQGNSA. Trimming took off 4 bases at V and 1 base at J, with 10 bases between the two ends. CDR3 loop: CASSSQGFNYGYTF. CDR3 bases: TGTGCCAGCAGCTCACAGGGTTTTAACTATGGCTACACCTTC.

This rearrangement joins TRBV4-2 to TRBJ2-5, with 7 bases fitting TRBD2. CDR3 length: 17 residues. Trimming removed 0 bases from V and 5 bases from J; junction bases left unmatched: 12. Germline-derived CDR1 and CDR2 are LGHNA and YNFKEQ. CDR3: CASSQDLDFSRGETQYF. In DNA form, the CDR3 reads TGTGCCAGCAGCCAAGATCTTGACTTTTCGCGGGGGGAGACCCAGTACTTC.

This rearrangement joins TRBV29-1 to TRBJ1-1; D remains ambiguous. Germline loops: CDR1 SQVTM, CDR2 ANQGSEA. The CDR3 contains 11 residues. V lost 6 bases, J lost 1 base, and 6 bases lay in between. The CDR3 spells CSVIANTEAFF. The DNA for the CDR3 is TGCAGCGTAATCGCGAACACTGAAGCTTTCTTT.

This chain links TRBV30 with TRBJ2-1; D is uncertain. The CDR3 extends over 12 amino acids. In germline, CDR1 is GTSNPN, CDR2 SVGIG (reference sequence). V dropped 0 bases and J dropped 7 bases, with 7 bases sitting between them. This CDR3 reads CAWSVRPNEQFF. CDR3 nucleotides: TGTGCCTGGAGTGTACGCCCGAATGAGCAGTTCTTC. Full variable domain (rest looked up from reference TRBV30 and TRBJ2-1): SQTIHQWPATLVQPVGSPLSLECTVEGTSNPNLYWYRQAAGRGLQLLFYSVGIGQISSEVPQNLSASRPQDRQFILSSKKLLLSDSGFYLCAWSVRPNEQFFGPGTRLTVL.